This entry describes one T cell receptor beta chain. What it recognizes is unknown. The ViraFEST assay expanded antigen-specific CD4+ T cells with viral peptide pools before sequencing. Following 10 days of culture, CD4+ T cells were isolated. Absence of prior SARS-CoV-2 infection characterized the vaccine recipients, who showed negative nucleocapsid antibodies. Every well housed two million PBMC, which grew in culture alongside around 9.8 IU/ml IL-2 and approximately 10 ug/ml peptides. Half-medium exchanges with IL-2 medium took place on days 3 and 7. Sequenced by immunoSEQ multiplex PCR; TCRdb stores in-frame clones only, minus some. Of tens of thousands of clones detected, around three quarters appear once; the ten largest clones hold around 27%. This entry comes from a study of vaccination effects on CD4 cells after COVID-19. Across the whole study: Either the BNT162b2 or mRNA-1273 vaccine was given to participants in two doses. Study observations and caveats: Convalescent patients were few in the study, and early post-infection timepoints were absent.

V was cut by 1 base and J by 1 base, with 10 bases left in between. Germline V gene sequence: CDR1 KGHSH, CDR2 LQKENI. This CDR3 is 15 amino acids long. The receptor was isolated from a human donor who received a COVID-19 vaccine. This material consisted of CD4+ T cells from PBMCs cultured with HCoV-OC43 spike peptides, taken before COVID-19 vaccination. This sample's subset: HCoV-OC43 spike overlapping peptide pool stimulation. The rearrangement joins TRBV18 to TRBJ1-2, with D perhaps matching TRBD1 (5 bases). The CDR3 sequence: CASSPLQDYNYGYTF. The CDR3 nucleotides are TGTGCCAGCTCACCACTACAGGATTATAACTATGGCTACACCTTC.